The entry that follows covers one T cell receptor (beta chain) sequence. What this receptor recognizes is not known. Qualities for individual bases were not recorded, and no much larger clone is one base off. The data were obtained in a study of cytomegalovirus exposure and HLA in healthy donors (dated by TCRdb to about 2017). Study-wide context: An earlier analysis of approximately 640 of the donors reported 250 to 300 Gb of sequence data and 117 million unique TCR beta sequences from 150 million to 200 million T cells. Around 300 gigabases of sequencing data and approximately 93 million unique TCR sequences were included in an early release covering roughly 600 HLA-typed donors. Among the roughly 410 genotyped donors, approximately 82% belonged to the genetic ancestry cluster associated with self-reported Caucasian donors. The study was designed to test whether signatures of past pathogen exposure could be identified by cataloging public T cell receptors. Using immunosequencing, the study profiled T cell repertoires from 500 to 800 subjects and related those repertoires to cytomegalovirus serostatus. Besides the first cohort of roughly 640 subjects, a separate validation cohort made up of 120 different subjects was used. High-throughput TCR immunosequencing, statistical association of individual TCRs with disease status, and machine learning were combined to predict cytomegalovirus infection status. To study patterns of TCR occurrence, a later analysis re-analyzed previously published TCR beta repertoires from around 670 donors and added high-resolution HLA genotyping. Rather than drawing on any new phenotypic data, the later analysis identified candidate immune exposures from TCR beta sequences and the way those sequences occurred across donors. To decide whether each TCR beta V gene segment behaved as functional or pseudogenic, an earlier analysis of approximately 600 of the donors relied on high-throughput TCR beta sequencing. Donor age, sex, ethnicity and CMV serostatus were compiled alongside the repertoire data. A later genetic analysis used genome-wide SNP genotypes for about 55% of the 666 donors, treating that subset as a discovery cohort. Every discovery cohort repertoire had been produced on one sequencing platform. Both class I and class II loci were covered by HLA typing, at four-digit resolution. Typing coverage differed by locus: A, B, C, DRB1 and DQB1 were typed in about 620-640 donors, DQA1 in about 550, DPA1 in some 610, and DPB1 in 472. Five DR-DQ haplotypes were handled as single units for association and clustering, since linkage in the cohort was strong. Across about 380 genotyped donors of the cohort, an average of about 240,000 unique TCR beta nucleotide sequences per donor were sequenced, and 15% to 20% of those sequences were non-productive.

Study-wide findings and limitations: According to a later genetic analysis, donors in an Asian-associated ancestry cluster had fewer N-insertions in productive TCRs than the approximately 670-donor mean. Most TCR sequences were seen in very few donors, while some public TCRs were found in many individuals. Because some donors lacked HLA typing at each locus, the association tests relied only on the typed subset. The cohort was sequenced for TCR beta chains only, and without alpha or paired-chain data the features that could be detected were limited. Some IMGT-functional V segments, including TRBV6-2 and TRBV6-3, could not be distinguished by the 87-base-pair reads and were therefore excluded. A later analysis associated about 17,000 TCR beta sequences with specific HLA alleles at a false discovery rate of 0.05. The earlier analysis of 587 of the donors excluded fewer than 20 rarely observed V segments, including chromosome 9 orphons, because counts were too low. Most CMV-associated TCR beta chains appeared to be HLA-restricted in a later analysis, and the HLA associations seemed to be driven largely by CMV exposure. A later analysis found that TCR association rates varied across HLA loci, with DRB1 alleles showing the most associated TCRs and HLA-C alleles the fewest. In a later analysis, HLA-associated TCR beta chains showed more clonal expansion and lower generation probabilities than non-associated chains that were equally common. When HLA alleles, especially DR and DQ, strongly co-occurred, TCR associations were difficult to assign to individual alleles. The authors suggested that the approach could potentially be extended to other disease states and immunological phenotypes. Cytomegalovirus status was reported to be diagnosed by the classifier with high specificity and sensitivity in both the original and validation cohorts. The only immune exposure information available for the cohort was CMV serostatus. A group of highly shared sequence variants was considered likely to be a technical artifact of the sequencing pipeline. The presence/absence analyses assumed that sequencing depth was roughly uniform across donors, and that assumption may not be true. An association between a missense DCLRE1C variant and V-gene and J-gene trimming of TCR beta chains was found in a later genetic analysis and replicated in an independent cohort. A further reported finding was that TCR beta sequences accurately predicted the HLA-A and HLA-B alleles for most subjects in the first cohort. Three of the identified cytomegalovirus-associated TCR beta chains were confirmed in vitro to be specific for cytomegalovirus antigens. Correlated functional status among segregating V segments might be attributable to linkage disequilibrium, but an unknown experimental factor could not be ruled out. The study listed 170 or so TCR beta chains as associated with cytomegalovirus. In a later analysis, several top co-occurrence clusters were reported to appear linked to parvovirus B19, influenza, CMV and Epstein-Barr virus. In an earlier analysis of 587 of the donors, most TCR beta V segments appeared in productive rearrangements about 90% or about 30% of the time, broadly matching IMGT annotations.

The library was generated by the immunoSEQ multiplex PCR assay. The multiplex PCR relied on a mix of 60 forward primers for TCR Vbeta segments and 13 reverse primers for TCR Jbeta segments. The CDR3 region of rearranged TCR beta genes was amplified from genomic DNA with a multiplex PCR assay. The Illumina HiSeq System was used to sequence the amplified TCR beta libraries as 87-base-pair reads. Per the source publication's procedure: A later analysis counted about 80 million unique TCR beta chains across the 640 or so repertoires, and some 11 million of these chains were shared by at least two donors. A nearest-neighbor algorithm error-corrected the raw reads and collapsed the reads into unique sequences, merging closely related sequences to remove PCR and sequencing errors. Alignment of CDR3 sequences to IMGT reference sequences was used to assign V, D and J gene segments. For a sequence to be retained, a match of at least six nucleotides was required to both a V gene segment and a J gene segment. Rearrangements were called productive when the CDR3 lacked stop codons and stayed in frame with V and J; all others were non-productive. CDR3 was defined by IMGT convention, running from the second conserved V-encoded cysteine to the conserved J-encoded phenylalanine. In an earlier analysis of 500 to 650 of the donors, sequences lacking an unambiguous match to a single V gene segment were excluded. An earlier analysis of about 600 of the donors called V segments functional above 56.7% productive rearrangements and segregating when the between-donor standard deviation exceeded 5%. To diagnose cytomegalovirus status from the catalog of TCR beta chain sequences, a statistical classification framework was built. A later analysis assigned V and J genes by comparing TCR nucleotide sequences with IMGT/GENE-DB human TR gene sequences. A later analysis assigned CDR3 sequences and most-parsimonious VDJ recombination scenarios with the TCRdist pipeline. In a later analysis, each TCR beta chain was defined by its CDR3 amino acid sequence together with its V-gene family, and reads without a unique V-gene family were excluded. To address suspected cross-contamination and a sequencing artifact, a later analysis removed 592 highly shared, low-generation-probability nucleotide sequences. For each public chain, a later analysis derived a clonal expansion index from normalized ranks of inferred template counts within each repertoire. In a later analysis, generation probabilities were computed using a VDJ recombination model fitted to out-of-frame rearrangements, and the results were checked against IGoR. In a later analysis, TCR-TCR, TCR-HLA and TCR-CMV co-occurrence was scored with hypergeometric tests, and a repertoire-size bias correction was applied to TCR pairs. To estimate false discovery rates, a later analysis permuted the HLA or CMV assignments 20 times. A later analysis grouped co-occurring TCRs with DBSCAN, adding TCRdist sequence similarity when clustering within HLA-allele-positive subsets. Co-occurrence clustering excluded repertoires with fewer than 30,000 or more than 120,000 public chains, plus five with anomalous nucleotide sharing. In TCRdb, the immuneACCESS table is reduced to in-frame sequences with V and J assigned. These tables do not hold every clone; where another copy was compared, an unresolved V gene accounts for under half, and the others remain unexplained. D and trimming were read from the DNA, whereas the V and J calls and clone size are those reported in that table. This sample lists about 160,000 clones; around 80% were detected once. Roughly 6.3% of the sample comes from the top ten.

In total, roughly 710 healthy bone marrow donors made up the cohort. At the time of sampling, every cohort member was nominally healthy, though immune exposures that went unrecorded were likely present. The donor was CMV seropositive and belonged to the group of 250 to 300 seropositive cohort members. A peripheral blood sample was provided by each donor, and peripheral blood mononuclear cells were used for TCR beta sequencing. The Qiagen DNeasy Blood Extraction Kit was used to extract genomic DNA from the blood cell samples. Inclusive of the bounding cysteine and phenylalanine, the CDR3 is 16 residues long. The only DNA kept is the CDR3, 48 bases in frame from the first base. Between the V and J ends, shortened by 0 bases and 6 bases respectively, the junction contains 18 bases. Taken from the germline V gene, the CDR1 and CDR2 loops are SGHVS and FNYEAQ.

Sequenced sample: PBMCs. This receptor was taken from a male donor in good health and CMV-seropositive. This sequence uses TRBV7-6 and TRBJ2-7, with TRBD1 tentatively as D gene (6 bases match). The DNA is as follows: TGTGCCAGCAGCTTAGCGCTATCGGCAGGGGCCAGCGAGCAGTACTTC. Protein translation: CASSLALSAGASEQYF.